One sample yielded the 26 T cell receptor beta chains listed below, sequenced in a study of beta chain features in type 1 diabetes. The study reverse transcribed the entire isolated RNA, so it sequenced expressed TCRB transcripts. Using immunoSEQ multiplex PCR, the repertoire was profiled, and TCRdb retains in-frame clones only, with some absent. The profile shows 970,000 or so clones, roughly 17% of them singletons. Material: naive CD4+ T cells from blood. The receptors originated from a woman between 18 and 30 years old in good health.

The CDR3 DNA sequence: TGCGCCAGCAGGCGATCCCGGCTAGCGGGAGGATCGGTATCTGGGGCCAACGTCCTGACTTTC. It is translated as CASRRSRLAGGSVSGANVLTF. The chain carries TRBV4-3 and TRBJ2-6, with 11 bases aligning to TRBD2. The CDR3 runs to 21 residues. Germline loops: CDR1 LGHNA, CDR2 YSLEER. V trimming: 6 bases; J trimming: 1 base; junction bases outside the gene matches: 17.

This chain connects TRBV18 to TRBJ2-5; tentatively, D is TRBD1 (7 bases). CDR1 KGHSH and CDR2 LQKENI come from the germline V gene. V shed 3 bases and J shed 0 bases, with 14 bases lying between them. The length of the CDR3 is 16 residues. The chain's CDR3 is CASSPLAGGNQETQYF. The CDR3 bases are TGTGCCAGCTCACCCCTCGCAGGGGGGAACCAAGAGACCCAGTACTTC.

This clone was seen a few times. The chain couples TRBV4-3 to TRBJ2-1, with D perhaps TRBD2 (6 bases). Germline loops: CDR1 LGHNA, CDR2 YSLEER. This CDR3 has 17 amino acids. Deletions cut 0 bases from V and 3 bases from J, with 15 bases between. The CDR3 region is CASSQDSGRKDYNEQFF. The CDR3 bases are TGCGCCAGCAGCCAAGATTCCGGGAGAAAGGACTACAATGAGCAGTTCTTC.

This chain joins TRBV27 and TRBJ1-1, with unresolved D. Germline-derived CDR1 and CDR2 are MNHEY and SMNVEV (reference sequence). V was cut by 6 bases and J by 0 bases, with 14 bases left in between. This CDR3 contains 15 residues. The CDR3 DNA sequence: TGTGCCAGCAGGCTAGGCACCGCCGTGAACACTGAAGCTTTCTTT. Residues: CASRLGTAVNTEAFF.

This clone turned up a few times. The chain employs TRBV7-9 and TRBJ2-5, with TRBD1 matching 7 bases. Losses at the gene ends were 6 bases for V and 1 base for J; bases not matched to a gene: 2. This CDR3 contains 13 residues. The germline V gene encodes CDR1 SEHNR and CDR2 FQNEAQ (reference sequence). CDR3 in amino acids: CASSGTVQETQYF. As DNA, the CDR3 is TGTGCCAGCAGTGGGACAGTCCAAGAGACCCAGTACTTC.

The V and J genes are TRBV13 and TRBJ2-7, with TRBD2 matching 14 bases. CDR1 PRHDT and CDR2 FYEKMQ come from the germline V gene (reference sequence). The CDR3 is 18 residues long. Trimming at V came to 5 bases and at J to 0 bases, leaving 9 bases not matched to a gene. CDR3 DNA sequence: TGTGCCAGCAGCCCCGCCCCGGGACTAGCGGGGGACTCCTACGAGCAGTACTTC. Protein product: CASSPAPGLAGDSYEQYF.

This clone occurred a few times. Compared with germline, one end of the junction differs, possibly owing to a read error. The V gene is TRBV7-7, the J gene TRBJ2-5, with D possibly being TRBD2 (5 bases). The germline gives CDR1 SSHAT, CDR2 FNYEAQ (reference sequence). The CDR3 spans 15 residues. CDR3 protein: CASKAAGTSQETQYF. Written as DNA, the CDR3 is TGTGCTAGCAAGGCCGCGGGCACAAGTCAAGAGACCCAGTACTTC.

This sequence joins TRBV6-1 and TRBJ2-1, with 8 bases lining up with TRBD1. Germline assignment: CDR1 MNHNS and CDR2 SASEGT. Trimming at V came to 4 bases and at J to 4 bases, leaving 6 bases not matched to a gene. The CDR3 covers 15 residues. The CDR3 protein is CASSVPRGPYNEQFF. The CDR3 DNA reads as TGTGCCAGCAGTGTACCCAGGGGGCCATACAATGAGCAGTTCTTC.

This clone has more than one count but fewer than ten. The gene calls are TRBV4-2 and TRBJ2-7, with 10 bases matching TRBD2. CDR1 is LGHNA and CDR2 is YNFKEQ in the germline V gene. V lost 6 bases to trimming and J lost 1 base; unmatched junction nucleotides: 9. The CDR3 totals 16 residues. The CDR3 coding sequence is TGTGCCAGCAGTGATCTAGCGGGAGATTCTTCCTACGAGCAGTACTTC. This translates into CASSDLAGDSSYEQYF.

The chain joins TRBV28 to TRBJ1-1; D might be TRBD1 (5 bases). The CDR3 spans 17 residues. Per germline, CDR1 MDHEN and CDR2 SYDVKM. Trimming left V 2 bases short and J 0 bases short, with 16 bases between. The CDR3 DNA is TGTGCCAGCAGTTTACCGTACCACAGGCGGGTGAACACTGAAGCTTTCTTT. It is translated as CASSLPYHRRVNTEAFF.

This clone was seen more than once but under ten times. The V call is TRBV15, the J call TRBJ2-2; 9 positions agree with TRBD2. The germline V gene has CDR1 LNHNV and CDR2 YYDKDF (reference sequence). The CDR3 length is 17 residues. Trimming took 3 bases from V and 2 from J; bases not matched to a gene: 7. This CDR3 reads CATSSLRLAVNTGELFF. As DNA, the CDR3 is TGTGCCACCAGCAGCTTACGACTAGCGGTAAACACCGGGGAGCTGTTTTTT.

This clone showed up just a few times. The chain is built from TRBV12-5 and TRBJ2-7, with D unresolved. Per germline, CDR1 LGHNT and CDR2 FRNRAP. V lost 1 base and J lost 6, with 10 bases in between. CDR3 length: 13 amino acids. The CDR3 sequence: CASGLDDPSEQYF. CDR3 nucleotides: TGTGCTAGTGGTTTGGATGACCCCTCCGAGCAGTACTTC.

This chain joins TRBV7-9 and TRBJ1-2; D is unclear. There are 15 residues in the CDR3. V was trimmed by 5 bases and J by 0 bases, leaving 13 bases between them. CDR1 and CDR2 (germline): SEHNR, FQNEAQ (reference sequence). The CDR3 region is CASSPGAQANYGYTF. The CDR3 region has the DNA TGTGCCAGCAGCCCCGGTGCTCAAGCTAACTATGGCTACACCTTC.

This clone was recorded a few times. The chain links TRBV28 to TRBJ1-5; TRBD1 matches at 9 bases. The CDR3 consists of 16 residues. Germline lookup yields CDR1 MDHEN and CDR2 SYDVKM. The J segment lost 4 bases and the V segment lost 2 bases, leaving 6 bases of the junction unmatched. In DNA form, the CDR3 reads TGTGCCAGCAGTTTAATTCCGGGACAGGGTAATCAGCCCCAGCATTTT. This translates into CASSLIPGQGNQPQHF.

This chain uses TRBV6-1 with TRBJ1-2, with D uncertain. The CDR3 has 13 amino acids. Germline assignment: CDR1 MNHNS and CDR2 SASEGT. Trimming stripped 5 bases from V and 8 bases from J, with 15 bases between. The CDR3 nucleotides read TGTGCCAGCAGTTCGGGAGATTCGAGAGGCTACACCTTC. Translation: CASSSGDSRGYTF.

This clone has a handful of counts. The V gene is TRBV2, the J gene TRBJ2-5, with 7 bases that match TRBD2. V trimming: 3 bases; J trimming: 2 bases; junction bases outside the gene matches: 6. Looked up from germline, CDR1 is SNHLY and CDR2 is FYNNEI. The CDR3 sequence is 15 residues long. The CDR3 sequence is CASSESGTKQETQYF. CDR3 in DNA: TGTGCCAGCAGTGAGAGCGGGACTAAGCAAGAGACCCAGTACTTC. Complete variable domain (other parts from reference TRBV2 and TRBJ2-5): EPEVTQTPSHQVTQMGQEVILRCVPISNHLYFYWYRQILGQKVEFLVSFYNNEISEKSEIFDDQFSVERPDGSNFTLKIRSTKLEDSAMYFCASSESGTKQETQYFGPGTRLLVL.

This sequence joins TRBV5-1 and TRBJ2-7, with 9 nucleotides matching TRBD2. Per germline, CDR1 SGHRS and CDR2 YFSETQ. The V segment lost 0 bases and the J segment 11 bases; nucleotides outside the gene matches: 9. This CDR3 is 14 amino acids long. CDR3 protein: CASSLGTLAGEEYF. As DNA, the CDR3 is TGCGCCAGCAGCTTGGGGACCTTAGCGGGAGAAGAGTACTTC.

This chain uses TRBV19 with TRBJ2-7; D is possibly TRBD1 (6 bases). V was pared by 0 bases and J by 2 bases, with 11 bases between. This CDR3 is built from 15 residues. Germline values: CDR1 LNHDA, CDR2 SQIVND (reference sequence). CDR3 DNA: TGTGCCAGTAGTATAGATACAGGGACAACCTACGAGCAGTACTTC. Translated, it gives CASSIDTGTTYEQYF.

The chain joins TRBV5-1 to TRBJ2-7; D gene ambiguous. This CDR3 comprises 12 residues. Germline CDR1 SGHRS, CDR2 YFSETQ. Trimming pared 3 bases from V and 4 bases from J, leaving 8 bases between. Here the CDR3 DNA reads TGCGCCAGCAGCTCTGTCGGGTACGAGCAGTACTTC. Translating it yields CASSSVGYEQYF.

This clone was detected only a few times. The chain has TRBV11-1 and TRBJ2-1; the match to TRBD2 covers 13 bases. From germline, CDR1 is SGHAT and CDR2 FQDESV (reference sequence). The CDR3 totals 17 residues. V was clipped by 5 bases and J by 6 bases; unmatched bases: 10. The CDR3 sequence is CASSHTRLAGGVNEQFF. The CDR3, as DNA: TGTGCCAGCAGCCACACGCGACTAGCGGGAGGCGTCAATGAGCAGTTCTTC. The complete variable domain, with remaining parts taken from reference TRBV11-1 and TRBJ2-1, reads EAEVAQSPRYKITEKSQAVAFWCDPISGHATLYWYRQILGQGPELLVQFQDESVVDDSQLPKDRFSAERLKGVDSTLKIQPAELGDSAMYLCASSHTRLAGGVNEQFFGPGTRLTVL.

Concerning this clone: It may be a read error: a sequence one base away is much more abundant. This same CDR3 is encoded by further DNA sequences in the sample. The chain couples TRBV18 to TRBJ1-1; D is ambiguous. Deletions cut 3 bases from V and 1 base from J, with 6 bases between. The CDR3 consists of 13 residues. Germline V gives CDR1 KGHSH, CDR2 LQKENI. The CDR3 DNA reads TGTGCCAGCTCACCTCAAGAGAACACTGAAGCTTTCTTT. Residues: CASSPQENTEAFF.

The sample holds a few counts of this clone. The chain employs TRBV7-2 and TRBJ2-5; no definite D call. This CDR3 is built from 14 residues. Trimming removed 4 bases from V and 5 bases from J, with 14 bases in between. Germline V gene sequence: CDR1 SGHTA, CDR2 FQGNSA. CDR3 coding DNA: TGTGCCAGCAGCTGGTCCCCGAACCGGGAGACCCAGTACTTC. It codes for CASSWSPNRETQYF.

This chain links TRBV23-1 with TRBJ2-7; D unclear. TRBV23-1 is placed among ORFs of uncertain function. The CDR3 is made up of 15 amino acids. The V end was cut by 0 bases, the J end by 0 bases, with 9 bases between. The CDR3 sequence: CASSQSVRTSYEQYF. The CDR3 DNA sequence: TGCGCCAGCAGTCAATCGGTCAGGACCTCCTACGAGCAGTACTTC.

V usage is TRBV4-2 and J usage is TRBJ2-5; TRBD2 aligns across 10 bases. After removal of 0 bases from V and 2 bases from J, the junction contained 9 bases not matched to a gene. CDR3 length equals 18 residues. Germline V gene sequence: CDR1 LGHNA, CDR2 YNFKEQ. CDR3 sequence reads: CASSQDRGTSDGQETQYF. CDR3 DNA sequence: TGTGCCAGCAGCCAAGATCGGGGGACTAGCGACGGGCAAGAGACCCAGTACTTC.

This clone was counted between two and nine times. This rearrangement joins TRBV10-3 to TRBJ2-2; perhaps TRBD1 as D (5 bases). From germline, CDR1 is ENHRY and CDR2 SYGVKD. The V gene lost 2 bases and the J gene lost 2 bases, with 15 bases spanning the gap. The CDR3 is 17 amino acids. CDR3 amino acids: CAISERLRGGNTGELFF. The CDR3 DNA sequence: TGTGCCATCAGTGAGAGGTTAAGGGGCGGAAACACCGGGGAGCTGTTTTTT.

The DNA of the CDR3 is TGTGCCAGCAGCTTGCTCGATCCGGGAGCTCCCGGGGAGCTGTTTTTT. Translating gives CASSLLDPGAPGELFF. This chain links TRBV5-8 with TRBJ2-2; D may be TRBD2 (6 bases). The CDR3 totals 16 residues. Germline V gives CDR1 SGHTS, CDR2 YDEGEE. V was pared by 1 base and J by 6 bases, with 16 bases between.